This TCR beta chain was profiled in a study of blood T cell repertoires in COVID-19 (dated by TCRdb to 2020 to 2021). Some background on the complete study: The collaborator samples originated in the United States, Italy and Spain and spanned the acute and convalescent phases of COVID-19. Subjects who had been exposed to COVID-19, were actively infected with it, or had recovered from it provided the deeply sampled blood TCRbeta repertoires that made up the dataset. The repertoires were released in a freely available public database meant as a resource for research on the immune response to SARS-CoV-2. The sample metadata nearly always contained a de-identified subject ID, COVID-19 status, age in years and sex. Samples came from the ongoing ImmuneRACE study (first 160 participants) plus 1,254 subjects from 6 global collaborators. The material from the prospective study consisted of cDNA or gDNA derived from T cells, B-cell-depleted T cells, or PBMCs. Where available, HLA class I and class II types were taken from metadata supplied by the sample provider and were not determined by assay-based typing.

Unmatched junction bases come to 10, with V trimmed by 5 bases and J by 5 bases. The germline V gene supplies CDR1 MDHEN and CDR2 SYDVKM. The CDR3 covers 15 residues, taking in both the cysteine and the phenylalanine. CDR3 DNA is the only sequence kept; it has 45 bases, read in frame from the first base. TCRbeta CDR3 regions were amplified from genomic DNA using the immunoSEQ Assay, a bias-controlled multiplex PCR. In the paper's pipeline: The number of nucleated cells in each sample was estimated from the amplification of reference gene primers within the assay. To quantify the absolute abundance of each unique TCRbeta CDR3 rearrangement, sequence reads were collapsed and filtered. For each sample, productive Simpson clonality was calculated as the square root of Simpson's diversity index over productive rearrangements. Here the immuneACCESS table is served through TCRdb, limited to in-frame sequences with V and J called. Missing clones are a known gap in these copies; in checked studies unresolved V genes cover under half, and the rest lacks a known reason. V, J and clone size derive from that table, while D and trimming were established from the DNA sequence. Across this sample there are over 35,000 clones, with roughly four fifths seen only once. The ten largest account for 24% of the sample.

Collaborating institutions collected whole blood in K2EDTA tubes following their own protocols. For TCRbeta analysis, collaborators shipped samples in one of three forms: frozen whole blood, isolated PBMCs, or DNA extracted from either of those sample types. Of note for this clone: No antigen is known for it. Base qualities are not recorded, but no much larger clone differs from it by a single base.

General conclusions and limits of the study: The amount of clinical and demographic metadata varied by source and participant and was provided uncurated.

The sample was peripheral blood. The rearrangement combines TRBV28 with TRBJ1-2, and TRBD1 aligns with 8 junction nucleotides. This TCR derives from a human donor with acute or convalescent COVID-19. The donor label of this sample is uncertain. Here is the DNA: TGTGCCAGCAGTCAAGGGAGACAGGGGTTATATGGCTACACCTTC. This sequence encodes CASSQGRQGLYGYTF.